This T cell receptor (beta chain) emerged from a study of T-cell memory formation after mild COVID-19. Study as a whole: For the most part, TCR clusters were specific to one donor.

Study observations and caveats: There were some responding clones in pre-infection memory, which suggested that cross-reactive memory had joined. Whereas later expanders leaned CD4+, clones contracting day 15 to 85 showed a balanced CD4/CD8 makeup.

CDR1 is SGHNT and CDR2 is YYREEE in the germline V gene (reference sequence). The CDR3 sequence is 18 residues long. With 0 bases clipped from V and 2 bases from J, the junction kept 10 bases outside the gene matches. TCRdb reprocessed the 5' RACE reads with MiXCR, giving one entry per CDR3 protein. The table lists tens of thousands of distinct CDR3 sequences, more than 20% of them singletons. Comments on this clonotype: No antigen is known for it.

The chain is built from TRBV5-4 and TRBJ2-3; TRBD2 aligns across 9 bases. Input material: PBMCs or a T cell subset sorted from them (not recorded which). The sequence was obtained from a man between 18 and 29 years old who had mild COVID-19 (a few samples of this study predate the infection). Cell type and time point are not known. The DNA for the CDR3 is TGTGCCAGCAGCTTGGAGGCTAGCGGGGCGCGTTACACAGATACGCAGTATTTT. Amino acids: CASSLEASGARYTDTQYF.